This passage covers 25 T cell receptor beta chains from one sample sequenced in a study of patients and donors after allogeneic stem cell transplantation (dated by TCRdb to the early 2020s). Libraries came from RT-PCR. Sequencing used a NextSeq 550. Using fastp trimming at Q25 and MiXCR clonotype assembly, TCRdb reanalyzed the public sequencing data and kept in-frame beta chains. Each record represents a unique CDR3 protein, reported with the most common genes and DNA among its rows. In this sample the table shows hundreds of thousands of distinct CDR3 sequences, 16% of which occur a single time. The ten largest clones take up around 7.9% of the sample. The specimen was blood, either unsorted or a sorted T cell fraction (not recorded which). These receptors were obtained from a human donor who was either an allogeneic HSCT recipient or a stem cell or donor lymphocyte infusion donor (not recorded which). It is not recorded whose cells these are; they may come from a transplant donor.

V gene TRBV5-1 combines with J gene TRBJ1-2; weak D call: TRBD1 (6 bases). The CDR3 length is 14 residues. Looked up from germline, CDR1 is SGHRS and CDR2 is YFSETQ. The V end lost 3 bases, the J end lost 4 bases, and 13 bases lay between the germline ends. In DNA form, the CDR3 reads TGCGCCAGCAGCTCGGACAGTGCCGCCTATGGCTACACCTTC. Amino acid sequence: CASSSDSAAYGYTF.

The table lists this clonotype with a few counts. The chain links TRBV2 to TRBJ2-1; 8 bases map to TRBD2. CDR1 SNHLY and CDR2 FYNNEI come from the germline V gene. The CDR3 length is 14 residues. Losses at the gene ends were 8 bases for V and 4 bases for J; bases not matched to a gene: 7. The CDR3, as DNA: TGTGCCAGCGGGGCGGGGGGTCTTTACAATGAGCAGTTCTTC. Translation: CASGAGGLYNEQFF.

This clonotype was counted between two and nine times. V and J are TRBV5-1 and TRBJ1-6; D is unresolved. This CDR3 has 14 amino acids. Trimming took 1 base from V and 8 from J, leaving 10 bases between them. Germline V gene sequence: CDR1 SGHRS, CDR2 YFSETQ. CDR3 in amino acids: CASSLRGRDSPLHF. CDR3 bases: TGCGCCAGCAGCTTGCGGGGAAGGGATTCACCCCTCCACTTT.

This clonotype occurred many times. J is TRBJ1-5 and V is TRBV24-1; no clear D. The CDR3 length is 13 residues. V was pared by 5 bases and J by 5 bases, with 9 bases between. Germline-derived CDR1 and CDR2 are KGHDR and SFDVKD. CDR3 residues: CATSARAYQPQHF. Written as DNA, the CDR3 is TGTGCCACCAGTGCAAGGGCGTATCAGCCCCAGCATTTT.

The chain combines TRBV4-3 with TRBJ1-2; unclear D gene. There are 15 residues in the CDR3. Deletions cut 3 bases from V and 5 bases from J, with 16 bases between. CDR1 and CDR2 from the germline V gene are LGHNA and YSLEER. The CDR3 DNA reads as TGCGCCAGCAGCCAGGGCCTCGGGATCGCGTATGGCTACACCTTC. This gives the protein CASSQGLGIAYGYTF.

Here the CDR3 DNA reads TGTGCCTGGTCGAAGGACAGGATTGAGGATACGCAGTATTTT. Translation gives CAWSKDRIEDTQYF. The chain links TRBV30 to TRBJ2-3; 7 bases fit TRBD1. In germline, CDR1 is GTSNPN, CDR2 SVGIG (reference sequence). The CDR3 runs to 14 residues. The trim removed 5 bases at V and 6 bases at J, leaving 11 bases unmatched.

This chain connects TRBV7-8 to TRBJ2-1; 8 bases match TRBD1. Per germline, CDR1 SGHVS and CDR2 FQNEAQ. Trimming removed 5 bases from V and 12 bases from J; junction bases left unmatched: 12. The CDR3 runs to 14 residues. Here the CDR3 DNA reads TGTGCCAGCAGCCCCCAGGGGGCGGGTAACCGGCAGTTCTTC. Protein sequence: CASSPQGAGNRQFF. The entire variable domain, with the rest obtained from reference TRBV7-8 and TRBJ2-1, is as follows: GAGVSQSPRYKVAKRGQDVALRCDPISGHVSLFWYQQALGQGPEFLTYFQNEAQLDKSGLPSDRFFAERPEGSVSTLKIQRTQQEDSAVYLCASSPQGAGNRQFFGPGTRLTVL.

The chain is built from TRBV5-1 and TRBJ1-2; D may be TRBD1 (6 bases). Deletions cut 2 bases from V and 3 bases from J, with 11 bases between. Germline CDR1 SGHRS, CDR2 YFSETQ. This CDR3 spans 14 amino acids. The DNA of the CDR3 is TGCGCCAGCAGCTTCGCCAGGGGTTACTATGGCTACACCTTC. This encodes CASSFARGYYGYTF.

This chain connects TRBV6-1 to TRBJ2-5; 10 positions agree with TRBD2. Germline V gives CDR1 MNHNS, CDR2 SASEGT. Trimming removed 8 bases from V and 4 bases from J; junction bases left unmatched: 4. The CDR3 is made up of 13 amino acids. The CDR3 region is CASQRGGRETQYF. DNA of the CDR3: TGTGCCAGCCAGCGGGGGGGCCGAGAGACCCAGTACTTC.

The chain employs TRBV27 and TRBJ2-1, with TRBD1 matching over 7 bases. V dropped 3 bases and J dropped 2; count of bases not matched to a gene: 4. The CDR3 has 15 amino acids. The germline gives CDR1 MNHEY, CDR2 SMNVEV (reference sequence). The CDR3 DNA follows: TGTGCCAGCAGTTTTTGGGACAGAGCCTACAATGAGCAGTTCTTC. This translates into CASSFWDRAYNEQFF.

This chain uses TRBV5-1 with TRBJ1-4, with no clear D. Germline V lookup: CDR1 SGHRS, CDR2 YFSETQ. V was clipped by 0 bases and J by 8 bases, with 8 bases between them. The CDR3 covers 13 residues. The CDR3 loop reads CASSLDRPEKLFF. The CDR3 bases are TGCGCCAGCAGCTTGGACCGCCCCGAAAAACTGTTTTTT. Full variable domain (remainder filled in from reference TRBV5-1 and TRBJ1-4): KAGVTQTPRYLIKTRGQQVTLSCSPISGHRSVSWYQQTPGQGLQFLFEYFSETQRNKGNFPGRFSGRQFSNSRSEMNVSTLELGDSALYLCASSLDRPEKLFFGSGTQLSVL.

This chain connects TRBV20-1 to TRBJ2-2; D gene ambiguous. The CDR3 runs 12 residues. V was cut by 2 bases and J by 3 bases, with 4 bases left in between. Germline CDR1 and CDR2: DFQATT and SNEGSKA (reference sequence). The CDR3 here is CSARPYTGELFF. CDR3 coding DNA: TGCAGTGCTAGACCATACACCGGGGAGCTGTTTTTT.

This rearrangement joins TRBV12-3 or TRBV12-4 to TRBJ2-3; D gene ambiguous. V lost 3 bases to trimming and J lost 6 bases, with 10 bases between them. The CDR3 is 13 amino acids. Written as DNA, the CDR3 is TGTGCCAGCAGTTTCGACTTCGGGGATACGCAGTATTTT. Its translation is CASSFDFGDTQYF.

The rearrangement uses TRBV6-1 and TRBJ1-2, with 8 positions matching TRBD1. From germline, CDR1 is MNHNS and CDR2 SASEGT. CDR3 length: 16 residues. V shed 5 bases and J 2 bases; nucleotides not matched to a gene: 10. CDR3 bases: TGTGCCAGCAGTCCCCTACCAGGGGGCGGGAACTATGGCTACACCTTC. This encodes CASSPLPGGGNYGYTF.

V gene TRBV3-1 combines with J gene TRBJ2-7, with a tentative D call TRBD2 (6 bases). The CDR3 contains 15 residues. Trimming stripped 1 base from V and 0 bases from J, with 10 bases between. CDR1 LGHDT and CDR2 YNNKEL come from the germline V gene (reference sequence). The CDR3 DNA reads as TGTGCCAGCAGCCAAGCCGTTAGCGGCTCCTACGAGCAGTACTTC. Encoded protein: CASSQAVSGSYEQYF.

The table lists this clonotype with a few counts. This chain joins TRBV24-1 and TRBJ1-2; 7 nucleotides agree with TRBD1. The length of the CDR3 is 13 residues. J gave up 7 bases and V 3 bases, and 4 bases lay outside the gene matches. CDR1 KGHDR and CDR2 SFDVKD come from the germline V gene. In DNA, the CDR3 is TGTGCCACCAGTGATGAAAGGGGGCGTGGCTACACCTTC. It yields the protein CATSDERGRGYTF.

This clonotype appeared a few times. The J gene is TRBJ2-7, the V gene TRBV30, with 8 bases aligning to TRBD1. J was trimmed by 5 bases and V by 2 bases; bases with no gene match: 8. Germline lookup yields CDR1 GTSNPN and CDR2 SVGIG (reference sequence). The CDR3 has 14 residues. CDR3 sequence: CAWSPGQGVHEQYF. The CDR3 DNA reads TGTGCCTGGAGTCCAGGACAGGGTGTCCACGAGCAGTACTTC.

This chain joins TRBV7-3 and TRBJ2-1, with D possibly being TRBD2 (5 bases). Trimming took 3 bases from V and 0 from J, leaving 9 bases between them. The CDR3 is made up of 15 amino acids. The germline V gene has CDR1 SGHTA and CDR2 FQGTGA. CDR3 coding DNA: TGTGCCAGCAGCTTCAGCGGACCCTCCTACAATGAGCAGTTCTTC. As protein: CASSFSGPSYNEQFF. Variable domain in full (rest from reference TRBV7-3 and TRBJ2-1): GAGVSQTPSNKVTEKGKYVELRCDPISGHTALYWYRQSLGQGPEFLIYFQGTGAADDSGLPNDRFFAVRPEGSVSTLKIQRTERGDSAVYLCASSFSGPSYNEQFFGPGTRLTVL.

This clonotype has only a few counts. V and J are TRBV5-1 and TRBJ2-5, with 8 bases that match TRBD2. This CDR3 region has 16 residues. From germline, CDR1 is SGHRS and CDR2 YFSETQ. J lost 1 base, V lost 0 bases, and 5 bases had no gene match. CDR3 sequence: CASSLGRSGAQETQYF. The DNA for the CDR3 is TGCGCCAGCAGCTTGGGTCGTAGCGGGGCCCAAGAGACCCAGTACTTC. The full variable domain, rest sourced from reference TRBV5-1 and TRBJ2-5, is KAGVTQTPRYLIKTRGQQVTLSCSPISGHRSVSWYQQTPGQGLQFLFEYFSETQRNKGNFPGRFSGRQFSNSRSEMNVSTLELGDSALYLCASSLGRSGAQETQYFGPGTRLLVL.

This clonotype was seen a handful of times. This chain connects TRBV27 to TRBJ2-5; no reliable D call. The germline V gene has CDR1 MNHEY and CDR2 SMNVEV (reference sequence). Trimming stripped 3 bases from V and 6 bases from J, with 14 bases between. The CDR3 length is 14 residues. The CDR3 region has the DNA TGTGCCAGCAGTTTTGGGCCCAATCCCCAGACCCAGTACTTC. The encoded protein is CASSFGPNPQTQYF.

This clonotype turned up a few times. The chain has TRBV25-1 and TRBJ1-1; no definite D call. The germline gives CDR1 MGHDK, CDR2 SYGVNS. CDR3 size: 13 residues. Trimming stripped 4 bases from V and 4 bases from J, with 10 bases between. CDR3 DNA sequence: TGTGCCAGCAGTGCCCGACCTAGCACTGAAGCTTTCTTT. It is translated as CASSARPSTEAFF.

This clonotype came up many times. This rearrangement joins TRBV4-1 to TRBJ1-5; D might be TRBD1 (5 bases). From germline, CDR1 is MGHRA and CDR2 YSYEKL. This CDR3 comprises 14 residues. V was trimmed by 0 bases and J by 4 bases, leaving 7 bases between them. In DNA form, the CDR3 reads TGCGCCAGCAGCCAAGATGGGGGAAATCAGCCCCAGCATTTT. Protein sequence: CASSQDGGNQPQHF.

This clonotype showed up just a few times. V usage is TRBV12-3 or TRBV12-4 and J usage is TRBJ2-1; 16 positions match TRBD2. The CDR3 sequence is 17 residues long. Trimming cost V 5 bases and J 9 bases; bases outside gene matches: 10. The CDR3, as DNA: TGTGCCAGCAGTCCTATCGGGACTAGCGGGGGGGCCGCTGAGCAGTTCTTC. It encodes CASSPIGTSGGAAEQFF.

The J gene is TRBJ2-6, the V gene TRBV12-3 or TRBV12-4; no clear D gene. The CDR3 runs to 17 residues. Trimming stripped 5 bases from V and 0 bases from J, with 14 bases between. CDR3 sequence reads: CASSPLKAPSGANVLTF. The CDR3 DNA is TGTGCCAGCAGTCCTCTGAAGGCACCCTCTGGGGCCAACGTCCTGACTTTC.

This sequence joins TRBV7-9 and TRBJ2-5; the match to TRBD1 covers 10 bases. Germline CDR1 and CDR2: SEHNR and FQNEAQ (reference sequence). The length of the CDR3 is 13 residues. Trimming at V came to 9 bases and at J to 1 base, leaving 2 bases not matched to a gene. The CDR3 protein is CASRQGAQETQYF. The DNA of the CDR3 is TGTGCCAGTAGACAGGGGGCCCAAGAGACCCAGTACTTC.